The clone carrying this T cell receptor (beta chain) has only a few counts. Its target is not known. This sample is drawn from a study of cytomegalovirus exposure and HLA in healthy donors. Study-wide points: Researchers counted around 150 TCR beta chains as cytomegalovirus-associated. Most observed TCR sequences were rare, whereas some public TCRs were detected in many donors.

Assay used: immunoSEQ multiplex PCR; TCRdb lists only in-frame clones, some missing. Of a few hundred thousand clones in the sample, roughly 84% were seen once. This clonotype originated in a woman in her 30s in good health and CMV-seropositive. The sample taken for sequencing was PBMCs.

The CDR3 sequence: CASSRQGFGGYTF. The CDR3 nucleotides are TGTGCCAGCAGCCGCCAGGGATTCGGTGGCTACACCTTC. The chain carries TRBV7-2 and TRBJ1-2; D might be TRBD1 (5 bases). Deletions cut 5 bases from V and 7 bases from J, with 14 bases between. Germline CDR1 is SGHTA and CDR2 is FQGNSA. CDR3 length equals 13 residues.